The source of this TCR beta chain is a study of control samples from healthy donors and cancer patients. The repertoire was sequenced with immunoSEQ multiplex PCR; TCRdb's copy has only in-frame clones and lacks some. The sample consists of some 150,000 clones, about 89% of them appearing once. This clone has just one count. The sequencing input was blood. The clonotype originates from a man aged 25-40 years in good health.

The CDR3 reads CSVDRDGRAGAFF. DNA for the CDR3: TGCAGCGTTGACCGAGACGGGAGGGCTGGGGCTTTCTTT. This chain links TRBV29-1 with TRBJ1-1; unclear D gene. The germline CDR1 and CDR2 sequences are SQVTM and ANQGSEA. The CDR3 has 13 amino acids. Deletions cut 3 bases from V and 11 bases from J, with 19 bases between.